This TCR beta chain was retrieved from a study of TIL therapy for anti-PD-1-resistant metastatic lung cancer. Time point given: pre-treatment sample, taken before nivolumab and TIL therapy. Stage 4 NSCLC adults joined between late 2017 and 2020. Study-level findings and limits: This highly selected cohort may not generalize to typical lung cancer patients.

The immunoSEQ assay was v3. Each library reached around 1.9 million read pairs, or roughly 4.5-6.5 million at deep level. TCRdb's table, derived via immunoSEQ multiplex PCR, lists solely in-frame clones and lacks some. The sample contains tens of thousands of clones, around 87% of which appear only once. Germline lookup yields CDR1 SGHAT and CDR2 FQNNGV. V was clipped by 1 base and J by 1 base, with 10 bases between them. This CDR3 is built from 15 residues. As to this clone: Antigen specificity is unknown.

The genes are TRBV11-2 and TRBJ1-1; D not resolved. Sequenced material: blood, taken at baseline. The source is a person aged 25 to 85 with non-small cell lung cancer. The CDR3 DNA reads TGTGCCAGCAGCTTAGGGTACGAGAGGAACACTGAAGCTTTCTTT. It encodes CASSLGYERNTEAFF.